Described below is a single TCR beta chain sequence and its context. Its target is unknown. The table came from immunoSEQ multiplex PCR; TCRdb's copy has only in-frame clones and leaves some out. This table holds over 110,000 clones, approximately 84% found once. The data belong to a study of cytomegalovirus exposure and HLA in healthy donors. Donors came from a validation cohort of over a hundred subjects, distinct from the first 666-subject cohort. The study's findings and limits: One later analysis, an examination of the 120 or so validation repertoires, found that first-cohort TCR clusters tended to co-occur in them. The listing of 160 or so TCR beta chains classed them as cytomegalovirus-associated.

The TCR sequence derives from a woman in her 30s in good health and CMV-seronegative. The sequencing sample was made of PBMCs.

CDR3 residues: CASSSWASGVTDTQYF. In DNA form, the CDR3 reads TGTGCCAGCAGCTCCTGGGCTAGCGGAGTCACAGATACGCAGTATTTT. The J gene is TRBJ2-3, the V gene TRBV13; 7 bases fit TRBD2. V dropped 4 bases and J dropped 2; count of bases not matched to a gene: 9. Germline V lookup: CDR1 PRHDT, CDR2 FYEKMQ (reference sequence). The CDR3 runs to 16 residues.